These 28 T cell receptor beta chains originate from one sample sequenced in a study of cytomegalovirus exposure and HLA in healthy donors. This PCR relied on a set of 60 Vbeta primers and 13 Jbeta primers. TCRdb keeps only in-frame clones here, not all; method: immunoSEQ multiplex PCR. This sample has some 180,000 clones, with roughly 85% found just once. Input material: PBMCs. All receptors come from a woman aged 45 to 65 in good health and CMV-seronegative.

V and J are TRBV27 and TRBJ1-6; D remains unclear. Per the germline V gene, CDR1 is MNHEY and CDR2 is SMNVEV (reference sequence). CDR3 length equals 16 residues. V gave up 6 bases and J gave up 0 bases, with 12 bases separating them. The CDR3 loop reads CASSVGRGSYNSPLHF. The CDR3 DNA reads TGTGCCAGCAGCGTAGGACGGGGCTCCTATAATTCACCCCTCCACTTT.

The CDR3 loop reads CASTPPLRERETQYF. In DNA, the CDR3 is TGTGCCAGCACCCCTCCGTTGCGGGAGCGGGAGACCCAGTACTTC. This chain connects TRBV28 to TRBJ2-5; 7 bases map to TRBD2. CDR1 is MDHEN and CDR2 is SYDVKM in the germline V gene. This CDR3 spans 15 amino acids. Trimming cost V 7 bases and J 5 bases; bases outside gene matches: 13.

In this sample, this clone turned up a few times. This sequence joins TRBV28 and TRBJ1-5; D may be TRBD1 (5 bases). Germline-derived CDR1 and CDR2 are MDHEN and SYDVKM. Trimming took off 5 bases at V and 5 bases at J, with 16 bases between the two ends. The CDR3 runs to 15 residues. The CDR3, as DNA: TGTGCCAGCAGTCCGCGGGGGTCGGTTCATCAGCCCCAGCATTTT. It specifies CASSPRGSVHQPQHF.

CDR3 amino acids: CASSPRQGGEETQYF. CDR3 DNA sequence: TGCGCCAGCAGCCCCCGACAGGGGGGCGAGGAGACCCAGTACTTC. V gene TRBV4-3 combines with J gene TRBJ2-5, with 9 bases fitting TRBD1. Per germline, CDR1 LGHNA and CDR2 YSLEER. The CDR3 extends over 15 amino acids. J lost 5 bases, V lost 4 bases, and 8 bases had no gene match.

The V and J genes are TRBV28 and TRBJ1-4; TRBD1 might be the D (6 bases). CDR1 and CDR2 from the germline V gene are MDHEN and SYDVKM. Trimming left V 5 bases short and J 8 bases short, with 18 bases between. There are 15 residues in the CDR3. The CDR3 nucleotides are TGTGCCAGCAGTCCGTACAGGGTGAAAGGAGAAAAACTGTTTTTT. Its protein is CASSPYRVKGEKLFF.

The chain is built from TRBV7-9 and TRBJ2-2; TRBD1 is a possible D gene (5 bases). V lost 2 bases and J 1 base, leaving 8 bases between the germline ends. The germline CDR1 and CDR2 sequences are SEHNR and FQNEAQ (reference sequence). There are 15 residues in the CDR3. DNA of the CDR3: TGTGCCAGCAGCTTACGAAGGGGGAACACCGGGGAGCTGTTTTTT. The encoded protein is CASSLRRGNTGELFF.

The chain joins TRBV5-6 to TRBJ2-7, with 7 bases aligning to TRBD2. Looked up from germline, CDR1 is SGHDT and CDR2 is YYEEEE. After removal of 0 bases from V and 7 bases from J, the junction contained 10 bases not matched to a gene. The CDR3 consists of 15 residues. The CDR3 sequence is CASSLVGGALDEQYF. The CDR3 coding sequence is TGTGCCAGCAGCTTGGTGGGAGGGGCGTTGGATGAGCAGTACTTC.

CDR3 bases: TGTGCCAGCAGCTTCGGCGGGACAGGGGGTGTCTGGGCCAAAAACATTCAGTACTTC. Amino acids: CASSFGGTGGVWAKNIQYF. V is TRBV5-4 and J is TRBJ2-4; TRBD1 matches 11 bases. Germline lookup yields CDR1 SGHNT and CDR2 YYREEE (reference sequence). V shed 2 bases, J shed 1 base, and the junction held 11 bases outside the gene matches. CDR3 length: 19 amino acids.

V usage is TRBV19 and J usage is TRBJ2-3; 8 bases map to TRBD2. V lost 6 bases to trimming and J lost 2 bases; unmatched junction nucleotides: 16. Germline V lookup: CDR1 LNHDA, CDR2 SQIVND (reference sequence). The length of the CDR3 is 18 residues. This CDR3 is CASRRGASREGFTDTQYF. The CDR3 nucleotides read TGTGCCAGTAGGCGGGGGGCCTCCCGGGAGGGATTCACAGATACGCAGTATTTT.

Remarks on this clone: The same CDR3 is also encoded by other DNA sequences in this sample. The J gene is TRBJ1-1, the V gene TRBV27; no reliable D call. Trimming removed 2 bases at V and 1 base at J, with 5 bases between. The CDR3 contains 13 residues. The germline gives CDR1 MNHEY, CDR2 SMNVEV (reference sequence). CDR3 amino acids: CASSLRGNTEAFF. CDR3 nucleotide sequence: TGTGCCAGCAGTTTAAGAGGGAACACTGAAGCTTTCTTT.

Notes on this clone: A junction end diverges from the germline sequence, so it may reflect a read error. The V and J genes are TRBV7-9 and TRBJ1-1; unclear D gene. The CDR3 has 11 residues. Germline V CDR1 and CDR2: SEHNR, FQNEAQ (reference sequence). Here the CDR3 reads CSSSRSTEAFF. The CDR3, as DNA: TGTTCCAGCTCTCGGAGCACTGAAGCTTTCTTT.

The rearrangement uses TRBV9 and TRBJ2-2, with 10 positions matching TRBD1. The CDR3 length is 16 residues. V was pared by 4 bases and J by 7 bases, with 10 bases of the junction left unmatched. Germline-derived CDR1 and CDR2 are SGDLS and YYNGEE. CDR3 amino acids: CASSSDGQGVIGELFF. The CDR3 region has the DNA TGTGCCAGCAGCTCCGATGGACAGGGGGTTATCGGGGAGCTGTTTTTT.

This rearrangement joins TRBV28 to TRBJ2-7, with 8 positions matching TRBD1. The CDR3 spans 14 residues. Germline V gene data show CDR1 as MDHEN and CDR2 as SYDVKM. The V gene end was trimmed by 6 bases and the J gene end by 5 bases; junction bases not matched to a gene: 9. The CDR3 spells CASSLQGVVDEQYF. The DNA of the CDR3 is TGTGCCAGCAGCCTACAGGGGGTAGTCGACGAGCAGTACTTC.

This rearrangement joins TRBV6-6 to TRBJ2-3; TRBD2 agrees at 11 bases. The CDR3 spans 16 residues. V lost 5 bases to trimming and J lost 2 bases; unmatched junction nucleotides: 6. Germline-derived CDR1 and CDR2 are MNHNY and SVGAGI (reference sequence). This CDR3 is CASSLQGLAATDTQYF. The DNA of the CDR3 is TGTGCCAGCAGTCTTCAGGGACTAGCGGCCACAGATACGCAGTATTTT.

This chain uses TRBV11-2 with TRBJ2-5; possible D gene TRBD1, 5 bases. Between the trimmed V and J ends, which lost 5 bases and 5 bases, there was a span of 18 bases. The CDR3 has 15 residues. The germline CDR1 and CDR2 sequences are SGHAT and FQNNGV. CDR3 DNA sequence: TGTGCCAGCAGCCCGCCACCCCCAGGGATTGAGACCCAGTACTTC. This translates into CASSPPPPGIETQYF.

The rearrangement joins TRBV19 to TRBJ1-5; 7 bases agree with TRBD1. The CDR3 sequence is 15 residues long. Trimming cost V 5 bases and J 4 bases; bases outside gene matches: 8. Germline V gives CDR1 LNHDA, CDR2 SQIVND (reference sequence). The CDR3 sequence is CASSSRGSTNQPQHF. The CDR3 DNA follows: TGTGCCAGTAGTTCCAGGGGGAGCACTAATCAGCCCCAGCATTTT.

In nucleotides, the CDR3 is TGTGCCGGCGCTTCGGGGTTAAACCCAAATGAGCAGTTCTTC. Amino acid sequence: CAGASGLNPNEQFF. The gene calls are TRBV28 and TRBJ2-1, with D perhaps TRBD2 (5 bases). The ends were cut back, 11 bases at V and 7 bases at J, with 21 bases in the middle. Looked up from germline, CDR1 is MDHEN and CDR2 is SYDVKM. This CDR3 is 14 amino acids long.

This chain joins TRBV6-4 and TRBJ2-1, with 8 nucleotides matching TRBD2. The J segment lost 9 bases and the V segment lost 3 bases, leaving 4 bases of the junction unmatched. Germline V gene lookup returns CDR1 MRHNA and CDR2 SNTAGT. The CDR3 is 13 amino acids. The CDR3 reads CASSELAGGEQFF. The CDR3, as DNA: TGTGCCAGCAGTGAGCTAGCGGGTGGTGAGCAGTTCTTC.

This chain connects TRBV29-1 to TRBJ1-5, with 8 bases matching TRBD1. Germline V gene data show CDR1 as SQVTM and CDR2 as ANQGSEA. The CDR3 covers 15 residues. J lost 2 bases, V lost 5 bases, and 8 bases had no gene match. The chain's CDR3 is CSVSQGAGGNQPQHF. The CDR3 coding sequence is TGCAGCGTTTCGCAGGGGGCGGGGGGCAATCAGCCCCAGCATTTT.

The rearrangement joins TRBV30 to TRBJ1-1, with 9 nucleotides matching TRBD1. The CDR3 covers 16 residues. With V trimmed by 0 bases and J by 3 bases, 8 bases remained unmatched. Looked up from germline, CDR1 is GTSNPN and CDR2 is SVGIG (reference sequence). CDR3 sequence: CAWSVWEGQGDTEAFF. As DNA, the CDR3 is TGTGCCTGGAGTGTATGGGAGGGACAGGGCGACACTGAAGCTTTCTTT.

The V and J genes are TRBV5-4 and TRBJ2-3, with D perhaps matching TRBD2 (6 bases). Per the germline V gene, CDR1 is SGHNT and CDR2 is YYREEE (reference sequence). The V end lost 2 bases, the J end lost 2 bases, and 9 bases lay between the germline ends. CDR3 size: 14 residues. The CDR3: CASSLAGATDTQYF. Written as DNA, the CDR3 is TGTGCCAGCAGCTTAGCGGGTGCCACAGATACGCAGTATTTT.

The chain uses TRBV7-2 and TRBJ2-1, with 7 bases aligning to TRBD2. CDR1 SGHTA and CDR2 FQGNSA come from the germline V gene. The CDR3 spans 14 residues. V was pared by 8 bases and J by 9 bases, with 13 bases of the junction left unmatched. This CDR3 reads CASPREAFAFEQFF. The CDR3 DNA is TGTGCCAGCCCCCGGGAGGCCTTTGCCTTTGAGCAGTTCTTC.

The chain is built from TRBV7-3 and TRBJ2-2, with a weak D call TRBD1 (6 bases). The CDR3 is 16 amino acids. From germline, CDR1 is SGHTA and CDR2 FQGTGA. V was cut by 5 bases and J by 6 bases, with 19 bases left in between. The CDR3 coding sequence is TGTGCCAGCAGCCCTGACAGGTCCTCAATCGCCGGGGAGCTGTTTTTT. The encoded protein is CASSPDRSSIAGELFF.

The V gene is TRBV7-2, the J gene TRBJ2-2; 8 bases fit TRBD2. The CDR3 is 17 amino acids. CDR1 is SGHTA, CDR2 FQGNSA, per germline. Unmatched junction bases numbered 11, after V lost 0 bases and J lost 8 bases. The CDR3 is CASSLALISGKGGELFF. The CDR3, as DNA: TGTGCCAGCAGCTTAGCGTTGATTAGCGGGAAGGGAGGGGAGCTGTTTTTT.

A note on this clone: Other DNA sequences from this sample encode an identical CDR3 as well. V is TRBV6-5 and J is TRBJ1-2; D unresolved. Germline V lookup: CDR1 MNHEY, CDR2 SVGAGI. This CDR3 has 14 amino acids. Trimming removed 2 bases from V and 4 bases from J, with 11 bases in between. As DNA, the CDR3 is TGTGCCAGCAGTTACGTACGTGGAGGCTATGGCTACACCTTC. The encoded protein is CASSYVRGGYGYTF.

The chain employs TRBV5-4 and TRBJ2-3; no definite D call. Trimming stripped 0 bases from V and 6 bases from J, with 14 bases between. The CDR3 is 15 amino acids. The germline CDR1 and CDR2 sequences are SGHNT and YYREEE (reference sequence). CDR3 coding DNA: TGTGCCAGCAGCTTGGGCTCACTAAACACCGATACGCAGTATTTT. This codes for CASSLGSLNTDTQYF.

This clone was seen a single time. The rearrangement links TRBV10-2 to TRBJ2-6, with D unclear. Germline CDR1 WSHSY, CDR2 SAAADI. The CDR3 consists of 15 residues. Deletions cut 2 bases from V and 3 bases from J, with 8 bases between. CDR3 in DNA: TGCGCCAGCAGTGAGCCCCGGGTTGGGGCCAACGTCCTGACTTTC. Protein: CASSEPRVGANVLTF.

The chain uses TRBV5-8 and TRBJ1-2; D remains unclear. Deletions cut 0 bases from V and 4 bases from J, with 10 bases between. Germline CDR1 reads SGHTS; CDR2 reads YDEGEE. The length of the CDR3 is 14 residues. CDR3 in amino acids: CASSLASGGYGYTF. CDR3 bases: TGTGCCAGCAGCTTGGCCTCAGGAGGCTATGGCTACACCTTC.